These T cell receptor beta chains were read from a single sample in a study of shared clonotypes between healthy human individuals. Clones were read by immunoSEQ multiplex PCR, and TCRdb kept only the in-frame ones, dropping some. The data show some 2,000,000 clones, roughly 94% seen once. The sequenced sample was naive CD4+ T cells sorted from blood. The origin of the receptors is a man between 18 and 29 years old in good health. Each CDR3 is given with its conserved first and last residue. The D gene is left open where the match is weak. Only some rows state a clone size, as once, few, many or a class for expanded clones.

J,V,size,D,DNA,CDR3
TRBJ2-1,TRBV5-1,-,TRBD2,TGCGCCAGCAGGTCGGGAGGTCCTACCTACAATGAGCAGTTCTTC,CASRSGGPTYNEQFF
TRBJ2-1,TRBV29-1,-,-,TGCAGCGTTGATCTCTCCCGGGTAGATGGTGAGCAGTTCTTC,CSVDLSRVDGEQFF
TRBJ2-5,TRBV12-5,-,TRBD1,TGTGCTAGTGGTTCGGGACAGGGGCGAGAGACCCAGTACTTC,CASGSGQGRETQYF
TRBJ2-5,TRBV7-7,-,TRBD1,TGTGCTAGCAGCCTGACAGGGGGTGGACACGAGACCCAGTACTTC,CASSLTGGGHETQYF
TRBJ2-4,TRBV4-1,-,-,TGCGCCAGCAGCCAGACCGGGACACCATCGGCCAAAAACATTCAGTACTTC,CASSQTGTPSAKNIQYF
TRBJ1-2,TRBV6-5,-,-,TGTGCCAGCAGTTACGAGTTAAACTATGGCTACACCTTC,CASSYELNYGYTF
TRBJ2-3,TRBV6-1,-,-,TGTGCCAGCAGTGAAAGTGAAGGGAGCACAGATACGCAGTATTTT,CASSESEGSTDTQYF
TRBJ2-2,TRBV9,-,TRBD2,TGTGCCAGCAGCCAAAGCGGGGGAATCACCGGGGAGCTGTTTTTT,CASSQSGGITGELFF
TRBJ2-2,TRBV28,-,-,TGTGCCAGCAGATTACCCCTTAACACCGGGGAGCTGTTTTTT,CASRLPLNTGELFF
TRBJ1-1,TRBV30,-,-,TGTGCCTGGAGTGTACTGGGGGAAAAGGATTTCTTT,CAWSVLGEKDFF
TRBJ2-7,TRBV6-1,-,-,TGTGCCAGCAGACCGCAGGGGAATACGAAGGAGCAGTACTTC,CASRPQGNTKEQYF
TRBJ2-7,TRBV6-5,-,-,TGTGCCAGCAGTTACTCGACATCCGGGACATACGAGCAGTACTTC,CASSYSTSGTYEQYF
TRBJ1-2,TRBV6-7,-,-,TGTGCCAGCTATCGTACGGGTCGTCCTTCTCCTAACTATGGCTACACCTTC,CASYRTGRPSPNYGYTF
TRBJ2-2,TRBV5-1,once,-,TGCGCCAGCAGCTTAGGTTCGAACACCGGGGAGCTGTTTTTT,CASSLGSNTGELFF
TRBJ2-3,TRBV9,-,TRBD2,TGTGCCAGCAGCGTAGATATAGCGGGAGGGCCAGATACGCAGTATTTT,CASSVDIAGGPDTQYF
TRBJ1-6,TRBV5-1,once,-,TGCGCCAGCAGCTTGGAAGGGGTACAGAATTCACCCCTCCACTTT,CASSLEGVQNSPLHF
TRBJ1-2,TRBV25-1,-,-,TGTGCCAGCATGCCCGGCTCGCGGGTAAACTATGGCTACACCTTC,CASMPGSRVNYGYTF
TRBJ2-1,TRBV6-1,-,-,TGTGCCAGCACCCCTAAGAATGAGCAGTTCTTC,CASTPKNEQFF
TRBJ1-3,TRBV27,-,-,TGTGCCAGCAGTTTACTCCCACCTTTTGGGGATAGCTCTGGAAACACCATATATTTT,CASSLLPPFGDSSGNTIYF
TRBJ2-7,TRBV29-1,-,-,TGCAGCGTTGAAGATAAGGGCAGCTCCTACGAGCAGTACTTC,CSVEDKGSSYEQYF
TRBJ2-1,TRBV7-2,-,-,TGTGCCAGCAAAAGGGTCCCCTATGCGAATGAGCAGTTCTTC,CASKRVPYANEQFF
TRBJ2-7,TRBV27,-,TRBD1,TGTGCCAGCAGTTGGACAGGGAACTCCTACGAGCAGTACTTC,CASSWTGNSYEQYF
TRBJ2-5,TRBV18,-,TRBD2,TGTGCCAGCTCACGGGACCTAGCGGGGGGACCGTACCAAGAGACCCAGTACTTC,CASSRDLAGGPYQETQYF
TRBJ1-5,TRBV6-1,once,-,TGTGCCAGCAGTGAACAGGTCGTCAATCAGCCCCAGCATTTT,CASSEQVVNQPQHF
TRBJ1-2,TRBV7-2,-,-,TGTGCCAGCAGCTACTACCCAGGGGCCTCCGGCTACACCTTC,CASSYYPGASGYTF
TRBJ1-1,TRBV6-1,-,TRBD1,TGTGCCAGCAGTGATGGACAGGGACGAGGCACTGAAGCTTTCTTT,CASSDGQGRGTEAFF
TRBJ2-1,TRBV9,-,TRBD2,TGTGCCAGCAGCGTAGAGGGAGGGAGTTGGAATGAGCAGTTCTTC,CASSVEGGSWNEQFF
TRBJ2-3,TRBV6-1,-,TRBD2,TGTGCCAGCATCCTTAGCGGGGCCGGACCAGATACGCAGTATTTT,CASILSGAGPDTQYF
TRBJ2-3,TRBV11-3,-,TRBD1,TGTGCCAGCAGCTTATCCGGGACAGGGGTCGCAGATACGCAGTATTTT,CASSLSGTGVADTQYF
TRBJ2-7,TRBV7-2,-,-,TGTGCCAGCAGTTTCGGGACATCAACGGGGGAGCAGTACTTC,CASSFGTSTGEQYF
TRBJ2-5,TRBV7-9,-,-,TGTGCCAGCAGCTCTGCTGGAATGGCGTACCAAGAGACCCAGTACTTC,CASSSAGMAYQETQYF
TRBJ2-7,TRBV9,-,-,TGTGCCAGCAGCGTAGAAGGCAACTCCTACGAGCAGTACTTC,CASSVEGNSYEQYF
TRBJ2-7,TRBV19,-,TRBD2,TGTGCCAGTAGCCTCGTATCAGCGGGATTGCGTGAGCAGTACTTC,CASSLVSAGLREQYF
TRBJ1-5,TRBV6-6,-,-,TGTGCCAGCAGTTACTCTGGATATGGCAATCAGCCCCAGCATTTT,CASSYSGYGNQPQHF
TRBJ2-5,TRBV5-4,-,-,TGTGCCAGCAGCTTGAGTAGTCAAGAGACCCAGTACTTC,CASSLSSQETQYF